This is a list of T cell receptor beta chains from one sample in a study of blood T cell repertoires in COVID-19. Sequencing was performed with immunoSEQ multiplex PCR; in TCRdb, only in-frame clones are kept and a portion is missing. The repertoire holds under 300,000 clones, with around 90% as singletons. Input material: PBMCs or T cells enriched from blood (not recorded which). Receptors originate from a woman between 18 and 29 years old who had recovered from COVID-19. The CDR3 runs from the conserved cysteine through the conserved F or W. Fields, in order: CDR3 protein, V gene, D gene. A D gene is named only where the DNA matches it firmly.

CDR3aa: CASSDGTGWYNEQFF
v_gene: TRBV25-1
d_gene: TRBD1

CDR3aa: CASSQGAGGRSEQYF
v_gene: TRBV5-1
d_gene: TRBD1

CDR3aa: CASSQDYLENEKLFF
v_gene: TRBV4-1
d_gene: -

CDR3aa: CASSRTENNYGYTF
v_gene: TRBV5-4
d_gene: -

CDR3aa: CASRLAGAENIQYF
v_gene: TRBV5-1
d_gene: TRBD2

CDR3aa: CASSQGQGDYEQYF
v_gene: TRBV4-2
d_gene: TRBD1

CDR3aa: CASSYGGEAEKLFF
v_gene: TRBV6-5
d_gene: -

CDR3aa: CSVHSGELFF
v_gene: TRBV29-1
d_gene: -

CDR3aa: CASSQGRQGVETQYF
v_gene: TRBV3-1/TRBV3-2
d_gene: TRBD1

CDR3aa: CASSLDPDTEAFF
v_gene: TRBV7-2
d_gene: -

CDR3aa: CTLGAGTEQFF
v_gene: TRBV20-1
d_gene: -

CDR3aa: CATGMRRGLGTDTQYF
v_gene: TRBV15
d_gene: -

CDR3aa: CASSLDRKGNQPQHF
v_gene: TRBV11-3
d_gene: TRBD1

CDR3aa: CASSPAGGDNEQFF
v_gene: TRBV11-3
d_gene: -

CDR3aa: CASTVWDRDEKLFF
v_gene: TRBV2
d_gene: TRBD1

CDR3aa: CASSLTDSYEQYF
v_gene: TRBV28
d_gene: -

CDR3aa: CASSGIGTVNTEAFF
v_gene: TRBV2
d_gene: TRBD1

CDR3aa: CASSPPGQGVGYTF
v_gene: TRBV18
d_gene: TRBD1

CDR3aa: CASSLREDSNSPLHF
v_gene: TRBV27
d_gene: -

CDR3aa: CASSQDRAIQGKNYNSPLHF
v_gene: TRBV3-1/TRBV3-2
d_gene: TRBD1